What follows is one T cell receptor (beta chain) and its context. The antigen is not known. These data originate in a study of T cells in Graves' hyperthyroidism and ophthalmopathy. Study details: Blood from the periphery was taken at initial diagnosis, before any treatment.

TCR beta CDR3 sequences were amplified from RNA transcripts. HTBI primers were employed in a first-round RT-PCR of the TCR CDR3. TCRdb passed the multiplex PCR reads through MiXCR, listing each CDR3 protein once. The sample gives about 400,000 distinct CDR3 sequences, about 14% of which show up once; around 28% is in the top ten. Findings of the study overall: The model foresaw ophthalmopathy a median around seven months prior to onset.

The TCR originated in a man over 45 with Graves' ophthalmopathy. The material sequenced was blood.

The CDR3 sequence is CASSESGGKNGEQYF. The CDR3 DNA is TGCGCCAGCAGTGAGTCTGGCGGGAAAAACGGAGAGCAGTACTTC. The chain has TRBV10-2 and TRBJ2-7; a possible D gene is TRBD2 (6 bases). Deletions cut 0 bases from V and 7 bases from J, with 16 bases between. CDR1 and CDR2 from the germline V gene are WSHSY and SAAADI. The CDR3 is 15 amino acids.